This entry describes one T cell receptor (beta chain). The ends lost 2 bases at V and 3 bases at J; junction bases unmatched: 4. The germline V gene has CDR1 SGHTA and CDR2 FQGNSA. The CDR3 totals 16 residues. One entry per CDR3 protein results from TCRdb running MiXCR on the RT-PCR reads. Of more than 600,000 distinct CDR3 sequences listed, 14% are singletons. The TCR was taken from a female donor in good health, serving as a healthy control. The chain couples TRBV7-2 to TRBJ2-5, with 12 bases that match TRBD1. Sequencing used memory CD4+ T cells from blood. CDR3 sequence (DNA): TGTGCCAGCAGCTTAATCGGGACAGGGGGCGAAGAGACCCAGTACTTC. Its protein is CASSLIGTGGEETQYF.